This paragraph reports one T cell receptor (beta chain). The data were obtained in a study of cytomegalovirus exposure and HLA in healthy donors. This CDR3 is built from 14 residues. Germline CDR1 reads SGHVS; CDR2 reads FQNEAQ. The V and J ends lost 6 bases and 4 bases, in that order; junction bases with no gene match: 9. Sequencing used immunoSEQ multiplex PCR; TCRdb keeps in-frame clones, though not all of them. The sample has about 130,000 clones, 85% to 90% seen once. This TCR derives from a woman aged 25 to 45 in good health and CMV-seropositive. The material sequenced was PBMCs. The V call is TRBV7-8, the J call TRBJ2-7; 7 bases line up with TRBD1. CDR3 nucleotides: TGTGCCAGCAGGGCCACAGGGGTTAGGTACGAGCAGTACTTC. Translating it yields CASRATGVRYEQYF.